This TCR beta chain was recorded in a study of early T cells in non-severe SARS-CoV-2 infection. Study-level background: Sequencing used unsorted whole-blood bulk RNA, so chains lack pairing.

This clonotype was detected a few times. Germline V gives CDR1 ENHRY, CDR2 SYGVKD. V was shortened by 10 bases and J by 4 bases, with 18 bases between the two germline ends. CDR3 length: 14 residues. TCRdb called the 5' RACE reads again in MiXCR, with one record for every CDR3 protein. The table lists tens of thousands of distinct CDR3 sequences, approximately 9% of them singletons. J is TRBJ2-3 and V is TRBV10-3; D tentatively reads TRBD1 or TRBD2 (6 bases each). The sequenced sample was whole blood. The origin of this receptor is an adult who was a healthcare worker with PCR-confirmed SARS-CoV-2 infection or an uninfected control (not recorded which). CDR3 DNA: TGTGCCACTAGTGGGGGGCAGGGGTCAGATACGCAGTATTTT. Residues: CATSGGQGSDTQYF.